This TCR beta chain was sequenced in a study of control samples from healthy donors and cancer patients. Per the germline V gene, CDR1 is MNHEY and CDR2 is SMNVEV (reference sequence). V was shortened by 8 bases and J by 1 base, with 14 bases between the two germline ends. CDR3 length: 14 amino acids. This clone was seen once. Some clones are missing from TCRdb's copy, which holds only in-frame ones; the method was immunoSEQ multiplex PCR. The table lists roughly 86,000 clones, 90% of them singletons. V and J are TRBV27 and TRBJ1-1; weak D call: TRBD1 (6 bases). The specimen was blood. The receptor comes from a woman between 18 and 30 years old in good health. CDR3 amino acids: CASRPRGGNTEAFF. In DNA form, the CDR3 reads TGTGCCAGCCGGCCGAGGGGGGGGAACACTGAAGCTTTCTTT.